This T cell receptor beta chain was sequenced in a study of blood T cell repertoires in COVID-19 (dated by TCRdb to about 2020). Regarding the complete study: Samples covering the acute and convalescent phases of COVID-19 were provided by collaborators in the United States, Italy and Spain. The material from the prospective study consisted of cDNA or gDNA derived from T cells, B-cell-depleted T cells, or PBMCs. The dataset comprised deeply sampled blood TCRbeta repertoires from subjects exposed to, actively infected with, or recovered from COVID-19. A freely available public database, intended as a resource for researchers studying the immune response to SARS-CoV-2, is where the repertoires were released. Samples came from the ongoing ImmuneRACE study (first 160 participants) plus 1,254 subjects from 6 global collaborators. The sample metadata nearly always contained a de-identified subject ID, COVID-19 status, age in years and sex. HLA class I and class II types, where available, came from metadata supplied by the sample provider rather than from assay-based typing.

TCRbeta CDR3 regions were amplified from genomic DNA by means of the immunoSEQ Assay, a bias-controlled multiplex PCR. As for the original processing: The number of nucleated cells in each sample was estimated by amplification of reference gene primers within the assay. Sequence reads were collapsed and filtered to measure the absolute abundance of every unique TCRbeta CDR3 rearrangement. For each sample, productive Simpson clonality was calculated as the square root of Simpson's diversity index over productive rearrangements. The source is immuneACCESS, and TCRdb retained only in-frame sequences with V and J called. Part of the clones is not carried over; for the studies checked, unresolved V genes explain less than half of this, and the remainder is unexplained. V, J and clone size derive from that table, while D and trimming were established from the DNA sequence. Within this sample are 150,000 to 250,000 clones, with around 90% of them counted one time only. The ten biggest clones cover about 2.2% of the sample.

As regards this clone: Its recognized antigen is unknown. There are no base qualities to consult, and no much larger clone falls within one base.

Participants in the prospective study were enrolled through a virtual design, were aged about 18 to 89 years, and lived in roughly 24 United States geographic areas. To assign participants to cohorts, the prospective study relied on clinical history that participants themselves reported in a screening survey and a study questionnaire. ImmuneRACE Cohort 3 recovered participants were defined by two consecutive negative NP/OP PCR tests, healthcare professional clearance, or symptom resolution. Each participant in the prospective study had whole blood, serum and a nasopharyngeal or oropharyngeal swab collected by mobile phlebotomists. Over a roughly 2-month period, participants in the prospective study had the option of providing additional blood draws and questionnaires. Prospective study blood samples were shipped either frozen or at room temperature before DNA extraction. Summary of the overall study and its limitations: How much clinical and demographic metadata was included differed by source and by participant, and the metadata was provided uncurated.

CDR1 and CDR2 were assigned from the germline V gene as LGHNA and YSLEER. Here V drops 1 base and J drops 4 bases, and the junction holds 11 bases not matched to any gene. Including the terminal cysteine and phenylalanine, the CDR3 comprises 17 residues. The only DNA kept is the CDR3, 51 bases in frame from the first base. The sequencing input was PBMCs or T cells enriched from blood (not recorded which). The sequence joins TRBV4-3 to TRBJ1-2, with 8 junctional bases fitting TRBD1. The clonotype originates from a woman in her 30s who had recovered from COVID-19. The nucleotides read TGCGCCAGCAGCCAAGTCCTAGGACAGGGTGGCTTCTATGGCTACACCTTC. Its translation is CASSQVLGQGGFYGYTF.